The 22 T cell receptor beta chains in this list originate from one sample, sequenced in a study of T cells in Graves' hyperthyroidism and ophthalmopathy. TCR beta CDR3 regions were amplified from RNA transcripts. Carried out on the TCR CDR3, a first-round RT-PCR used the HTBI primer set. TCRdb called the multiplex PCR reads again in MiXCR, with one record for every CDR3 protein. The data show 300,000 to 500,000 distinct CDR3 sequences, more than 13% seen once. Sequencing input: blood. The receptors here all came from a man over 45 with Graves' ophthalmopathy.

In this sample, this clonotype turned up many times. The gene calls are TRBV12-3 or TRBV12-4 and TRBJ2-2, with TRBD1 as a possible D gene (5 bases). The CDR3 length is 14 residues. V gave up 4 bases and J gave up 4 bases, with 10 bases separating them. The CDR3 loop is CASSSLQVTGELFF. Here the CDR3 DNA reads TGTGCCAGCAGTTCGCTACAGGTCACCGGGGAGCTGTTTTTT.

In its sample, this clonotype was seen many times. V is TRBV3-1 and J is TRBJ2-5, with TRBD2 identical over 7 bases. Germline CDR1 LGHDT, CDR2 YNNKEL (reference sequence). This CDR3 comprises 18 residues. V was clipped by 5 bases and J by 5 bases; unmatched bases: 20. Here the CDR3 DNA reads TGTGCCAGCAGCTTCCCGGGACTAAGGCCCTCAAGGAAGGAGACCCAGTACTTC. This codes for CASSFPGLRPSRKETQYF.

This clonotype was seen ten or more times. CDR3 DNA sequence: TGCAGTGCTACGGTTCTAGCGGGAGGCGGAGATACGCAGTATTTT. Amino acids: CSATVLAGGGDTQYF. This sequence joins TRBV20-1 and TRBJ2-3, with TRBD2 matching 11 bases. Germline lookup yields CDR1 DFQATT and CDR2 SNEGSKA (reference sequence). V lost 4 bases and J lost 5; bases outside the gene matches: 8. CDR3 length: 15 amino acids.

In the case of this clonotype: It may be a read error: a sequence one base away is much more abundant. The chain uses TRBV11-2 and TRBJ2-3, with D maybe TRBD2 (5 bases). The V gene lost 5 bases and the J gene lost 0 bases, with 21 bases spanning the gap. Germline V gene sequence: CDR1 SGHAT, CDR2 FQNNGV. The CDR3 spans 18 residues. The CDR3 nucleotides read TGTGCCAGCAGCCCTACCCCCTTAGCGACCCGTAGCACAGATACGCAGTATTTT. This codes for CASSPTPLATRSTDTQYF.

V and J are TRBV30 and TRBJ2-2; D might be TRBD2 (5 bases). Trimming removed 2 bases from V and 2 bases from J, with 15 bases in between. CDR1 and CDR2 from the germline V gene are GTSNPN and SVGIG (reference sequence). CDR3 length equals 16 residues. The CDR3 sequence is CAWSPRTRGNTGELFF. In DNA, the CDR3 is TGTGCCTGGAGTCCCCGTACACGGGGAAACACCGGGGAGCTGTTTTTT.

This chain joins TRBV13 and TRBJ2-7, with 12 bases that match TRBD2. With 5 bases clipped from V and 4 bases from J, the junction kept 12 bases outside the gene matches. The CDR3 loop spans 17 amino acids. Germline V gene data show CDR1 as PRHDT and CDR2 as FYEKMQ (reference sequence). The CDR3 is CASSPHPGTSGLYEQYF. The CDR3 nucleotides are TGTGCCAGCAGCCCCCACCCCGGGACTAGCGGGTTGTACGAGCAGTACTTC.

This clonotype has only a few counts. The chain has TRBV15 and TRBJ2-2; D remains ambiguous. Trimming removed 1 base from V and 4 bases from J, with 10 bases in between. The CDR3 runs 15 residues. CDR1 and CDR2 from the germline V gene are LNHNV and YYDKDF (reference sequence). CDR3: CATSRAGVGTGELFF. For the CDR3, the DNA is TGTGCCACCAGCAGAGCTGGCGTCGGCACCGGGGAGCTGTTTTTT.

The table lists this clonotype with a few counts. The chain is built from TRBV6-1 and TRBJ2-2; D remains unclear. Germline CDR1 MNHNS, CDR2 SASEGT. The CDR3 extends over 16 amino acids. Trimming cost V 8 bases and J 2 bases, with 18 bases left between them. The CDR3 DNA follows: TGTGCCAGCGGTGCTTTACTCGGATTAAACACCGGGGAGCTGTTTTTT. Translated: CASGALLGLNTGELFF.

The chain uses TRBV11-2 and TRBJ2-5; TRBD2 might be the D (6 bases). Germline V gene lookup returns CDR1 SGHAT and CDR2 FQNNGV. The CDR3 has 13 residues. Trimming cost V 1 base and J 5 bases, with 8 bases left between them. The CDR3 sequence is CASSLAGRETQYF. The CDR3 nucleotides read TGTGCCAGCAGCTTAGCAGGGAGGGAGACCCAGTACTTC.

In this sample, this clonotype turned up many times. The rearrangement joins TRBV20-1 to TRBJ2-1; no definite D call. Germline V lookup: CDR1 DFQATT, CDR2 SNEGSKA (reference sequence). V dropped 1 base and J dropped 9 bases, with 10 bases sitting between them. The CDR3 sequence is 12 residues long. The CDR3 protein is CSARGWGPEQFF. The CDR3 DNA follows: TGCAGTGCTAGAGGGTGGGGTCCTGAGCAGTTCTTC.

Notes on this clonotype: Because it lacks the conserved phenylalanine or tryptophan at the end, this CDR3 is likely a read error. This chain links TRBV29-1 with TRBJ1-1; 11 bases match TRBD1. J lost 5 bases, V lost 7 bases, and 9 bases had no gene match. The CDR3 contains 14 residues. Germline V lookup: CDR1 SQVTM, CDR2 ANQGSEA. The DNA for the CDR3 is TGCAGCGGCGAGGACAGGGGGCGTGGGACTGAAGCTTTCCTT. Its translation: CSGEDRGRGTEAFL.

The chain recombines TRBV29-1 with TRBJ2-5; no clear D. Germline V gene lookup returns CDR1 SQVTM and CDR2 ANQGSEA. CDR3 length: 14 residues. V lost 5 bases to trimming and J lost 0 bases, with 13 bases between them. The CDR3 sequence is CSVHRSRNQETQYF. The CDR3 nucleotides are TGCAGCGTTCATCGGTCCAGGAACCAAGAGACCCAGTACTTC.

In this sample, this clonotype turned up many times. V and J are TRBV11-2 and TRBJ1-2; D unresolved. Trimming shortened V by 5 bases and J by 8 bases, and 12 bases separated the two germline ends. Germline CDR1 and CDR2: SGHAT and FQNNGV. The CDR3 covers 12 residues. The CDR3 spells CASSPRTRGYTF. CDR3 in DNA: TGTGCCAGCAGCCCCCGCACTAGAGGCTACACCTTC.

This clonotype was detected many times. This chain links TRBV6-1 with TRBJ2-5; D call uncertain. The CDR3 contains 13 residues. Germline CDR1 MNHNS, CDR2 SASEGT. The CDR3 DNA reads TGTGCTTCGACCCCTGCCGAACAAGAGACCCAGTACTTC. It specifies CASTPAEQETQYF.

This clonotype was detected many times. The gene calls are TRBV7-9 and TRBJ2-1; a possible D gene is TRBD2 (6 bases). Deletions cut 3 bases from V and 4 bases from J, with 19 bases between. The CDR3 runs 17 residues. The germline V gene has CDR1 SEHNR and CDR2 FQNEAQ (reference sequence). CDR3 sequence reads: CASSFVGRDSLYNEQFF. The DNA for the CDR3 is TGTGCCAGCAGCTTTGTAGGCCGGGACTCCTTATACAATGAGCAGTTCTTC.

This clonotype showed up just a few times. This rearrangement joins TRBV10-3 to TRBJ1-2; 9 bases align to TRBD1. Germline V gene data show CDR1 as ENHRY and CDR2 as SYGVKD. V shed 5 bases, J shed 6 bases, and the junction held 7 bases outside the gene matches. This CDR3 contains 14 residues. CDR3 residues: CAISRTGEVNGYTF. CDR3 sequence (DNA): TGTGCCATCAGTCGGACAGGGGAGGTTAATGGCTACACCTTC.

The sample holds a few counts of this clonotype. The rearrangement joins TRBV6-1 to TRBJ1-1; D is ambiguous. CDR3 length: 12 amino acids. CDR1 and CDR2 from the germline V gene are MNHNS and SASEGT. The V end was cut by 11 bases, the J end by 0 bases, with 10 bases between. CDR3 residues: CAVQRVNTEAFF. The CDR3 bases are TGTGCCGTCCAGCGAGTGAACACTGAAGCTTTCTTT.

There are a few counts of this clonotype. The chain employs TRBV15 and TRBJ2-7, with D unresolved. Trimming stripped 5 bases from V and 3 bases from J, with 8 bases between. Germline CDR1 reads LNHNV; CDR2 reads YYDKDF (reference sequence). The CDR3 is 12 amino acids. CDR3 bases: TGTGCCACCAGCCCAGAAGTCTACGAGCAGTACTTC. Encoded protein: CATSPEVYEQYF.

The rearrangement links TRBV20-1 to TRBJ1-3; D uncertain. The CDR3 has 15 residues. The V end was cut by 0 bases, the J end by 3 bases, with 12 bases between. Germline V gene lookup returns CDR1 DFQATT and CDR2 SNEGSKA (reference sequence). As DNA, the CDR3 is TGCAGTGCTAGAGATTCACTCACGGGTGGAAACACCATATATTTT. Translation: CSARDSLTGGNTIYF.

This clonotype has a count of ten or more. The rearrangement uses TRBV5-1 and TRBJ2-5; 9 bases align to TRBD1. CDR1 SGHRS and CDR2 YFSETQ come from the germline V gene. V dropped 4 bases and J dropped 5; count of bases not matched to a gene: 6. The CDR3 has 14 amino acids. DNA of the CDR3: TGCGCCAGCAGCAAGGGACAGGGCTCCGAGACCCAGTACTTC. Translation: CASSKGQGSETQYF.

This clonotype came up a few times. The V gene is TRBV3-1, the J gene TRBJ2-1; tentatively, D is TRBD2 (6 bases). The germline V gene encodes CDR1 LGHDT and CDR2 YNNKEL (reference sequence). The CDR3 has 15 residues. V was cut by 8 bases and J by 5 bases, with 19 bases left in between. CDR3 in DNA: TGTGCCAGCGGCTCTGGGGGGTGGGTCAACAATGAGCAGTTCTTC. Protein product: CASGSGGWVNNEQFF.

On this clonotype itself: A read error may be the cause here, since a much bigger clone is one base away. The chain joins TRBV28 to TRBJ2-7; D could derive from TRBD1 or TRBD2 (5 bases each). This CDR3 region has 16 residues. CDR1 is MDHEN and CDR2 is SYDVKM in the germline V gene. CDR3 bases: TGTGCCATCAGTAGGGGAGACAAGACAGACTCCTACGAGCAGTACTTC. It specifies CAISRGDKTDSYEQYF. The variable domain in full, with the rest retrieved from reference TRBV28 and TRBJ2-7, is DVKVTQSSRYLVKRTGEKVFLECVQDMDHENMFWYRQDPGLGLRLIYFSYDVKMKEKGDIPEGYSVSREKKERFSLILESASTNQTSMYLCAISRGDKTDSYEQYFGPGTRLTVT.